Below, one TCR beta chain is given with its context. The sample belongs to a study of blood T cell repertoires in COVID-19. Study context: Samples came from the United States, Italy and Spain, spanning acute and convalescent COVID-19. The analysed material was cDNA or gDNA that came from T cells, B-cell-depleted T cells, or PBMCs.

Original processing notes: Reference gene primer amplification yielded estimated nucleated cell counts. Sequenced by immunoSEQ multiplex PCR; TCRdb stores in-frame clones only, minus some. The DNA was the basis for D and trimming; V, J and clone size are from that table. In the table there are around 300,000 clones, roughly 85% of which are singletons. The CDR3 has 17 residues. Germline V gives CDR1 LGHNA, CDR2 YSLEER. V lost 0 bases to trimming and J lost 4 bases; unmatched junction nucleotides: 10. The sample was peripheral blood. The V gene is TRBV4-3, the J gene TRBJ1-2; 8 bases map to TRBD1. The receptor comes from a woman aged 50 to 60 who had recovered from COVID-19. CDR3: CASSQDPPGQGAYGYTF. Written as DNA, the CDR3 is TGCGCCAGCAGCCAAGATCCCCCCGGACAGGGTGCCTATGGCTACACCTTC.